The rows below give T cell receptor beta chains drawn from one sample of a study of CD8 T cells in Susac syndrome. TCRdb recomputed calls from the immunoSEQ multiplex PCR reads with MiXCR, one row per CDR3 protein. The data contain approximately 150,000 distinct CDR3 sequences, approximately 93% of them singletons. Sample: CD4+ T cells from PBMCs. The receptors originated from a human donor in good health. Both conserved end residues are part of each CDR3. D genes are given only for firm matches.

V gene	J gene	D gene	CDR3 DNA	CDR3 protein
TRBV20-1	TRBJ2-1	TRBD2	TGCAGTGCTCCTAGCGGGAGGGCCTTCAATGAGCAGTTCTTC	CSAPSGRAFNEQFF
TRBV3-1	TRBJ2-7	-	TGTGCCAGCAGCCACATCGTCAGCTACGAGCAGTACTTC	CASSHIVSYEQYF
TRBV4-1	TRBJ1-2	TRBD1	TGCGCCAGCAGCCCTGCCCCCGTGACACAGGGGTATGGCTACACCTTC	CASSPAPVTQGYGYTF
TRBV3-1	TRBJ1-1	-	TGTGCCAGCAGCCAAGCCTCGGGGTCCACTGAAGCTTTCTTT	CASSQASGSTEAFF
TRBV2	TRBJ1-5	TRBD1	TGTGCCAGCAGTGAAGGGACAGGGTTCCTTAATCAGCCCCAGCATTTT	CASSEGTGFLNQPQHF
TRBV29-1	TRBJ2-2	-	TGCAGCGTTGAAAACCCCCGGGCCGGGGAGCTGTTTTTT	CSVENPRAGELFF
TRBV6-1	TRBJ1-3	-	TGTGCCAGCAGTGAACTGGGCGCGAGCTCTGGAAACACCATATATTTT	CASSELGASSGNTIYF
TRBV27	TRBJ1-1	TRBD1	TGTGCCAGCAGTTTAAAGGGGGCGGTTTGGGCTTTCTTT	CASSLKGAVWAFF
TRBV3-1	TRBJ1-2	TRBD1	TGTGCCAGCAGCCGCCTTGGGGACAGGGAAAAGGATGGCTACACCTTC	CASSRLGDREKDGYTF
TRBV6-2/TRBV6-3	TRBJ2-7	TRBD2	TGTGCCACCACCTCCTCGGGACTAGCGTGGGAGCAGTACTTC	CATTSSGLAWEQYF
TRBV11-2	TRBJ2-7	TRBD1	TGTGCCAGCAGCTTAGTTGGTAGGGGGCCTTCCTACGAGCAGTACTTC	CASSLVGRGPSYEQYF